This note documents a single T cell receptor (beta chain) sequence. Antigen specificity is unknown. This specimen comes from a study of cytomegalovirus exposure and HLA in healthy donors. Profiled with immunoSEQ multiplex PCR; TCRdb holds only in-frame clones, not every one. The table includes around 250,000 clones, 90% detected once. The study drew the donors from its roughly 120-subject validation cohort, separate from the approximately 700-subject first cohort. Overall study results and limits: Cytomegalovirus association was listed for roughly 160 TCR beta chains.

The sample was PBMCs. The receptor was derived from a woman aged 18 to 35 in good health and CMV-seronegative.

CDR3 region: CASSLAGPDTQYF. In nucleotides, the CDR3 is TGTGCCAGCAGCTTAGCTGGCCCAGATACGCAGTATTTT. The chain has TRBV7-2 and TRBJ2-3; D not resolved. The CDR3 sequence is 13 residues long. Germline CDR1 SGHTA, CDR2 FQGNSA. Trimming pared 0 bases from V and 4 bases from J, leaving 5 bases between. Full variable domain (remainder filled in from reference TRBV7-2 and TRBJ2-3): GAGVSQSPSNKVTEKGKDVELRCDPISGHTALYWYRQSLGQGLEFLIYFQGNSAPDKSGLPSDRFSAERTGGSVSTLTIQRTQQEDSAVYLCASSLAGPDTQYFGPGTRLTVL.